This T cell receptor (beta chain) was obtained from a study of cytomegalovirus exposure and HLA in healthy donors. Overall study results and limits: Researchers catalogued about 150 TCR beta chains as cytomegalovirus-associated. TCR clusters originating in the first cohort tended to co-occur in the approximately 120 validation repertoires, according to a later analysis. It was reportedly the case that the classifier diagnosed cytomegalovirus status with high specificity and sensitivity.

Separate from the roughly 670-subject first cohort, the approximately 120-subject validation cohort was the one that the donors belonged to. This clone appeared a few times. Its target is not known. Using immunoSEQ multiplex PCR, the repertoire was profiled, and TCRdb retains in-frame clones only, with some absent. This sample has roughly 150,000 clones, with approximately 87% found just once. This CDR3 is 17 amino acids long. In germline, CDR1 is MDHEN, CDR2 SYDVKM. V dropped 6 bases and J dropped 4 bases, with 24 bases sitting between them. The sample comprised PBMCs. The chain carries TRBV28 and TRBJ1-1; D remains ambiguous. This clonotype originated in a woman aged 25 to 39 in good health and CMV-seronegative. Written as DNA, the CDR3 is TGTGCCAGCAGCCCCCGTGCACGACGTAAGGGTGGCACTGAAGCTTTCTTT. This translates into CASSPRARRKGGTEAFF.